The clone carrying this T cell receptor beta chain was seen just once. Per germline, CDR1 SGHNT and CDR2 YYREEE (reference sequence). The CDR3 consists of 15 residues. The V and J ends lost 0 bases and 4 bases, in that order; junction bases with no gene match: 2. The entry originates in a study of brain T cells in children with intractable seizures. Patients received at least one anti-epileptic drug before surgery. The table came from immunoSEQ multiplex PCR; TCRdb's copy has only in-frame clones and leaves some out. The data hold roughly 64,000 clones, with 95% to 97% observed a single time. This receptor was taken from a boy less than two years old with focal cortical dysplasia and intractable seizures. The sequencing used peripheral blood, collected at surgery. The chain is built from TRBV5-4 and TRBJ1-5; 9 bases fit TRBD1. The CDR3 sequence is CASSLGTGVNQPQHF. CDR3 DNA sequence: TGTGCCAGCAGCTTGGGGACAGGGGTAAATCAGCCCCAGCATTTT. Full variable domain (rest looked up from reference TRBV5-4 and TRBJ1-5): ETGVTQSPTHLIKTRGQQVTLRCSSQSGHNTVSWYQQALGQGPQFIFQYYREEENGRGNFPPRFSGLQFPNYSSELNVNALELDDSALYLCASSLGTGVNQPQHFGDGTRLSIL.